This TCR beta chain stems from a study of blood T cells in healthy people across ages. Study as a whole: With template switching, about one barcoded beta molecule was captured per two T cells. Broader study findings: Observed TCR beta diversity per million T cells went down as age went up. This fall followed a roughly linear course with age.

Notes on this clonotype: What it binds is not known.

For the second PCR, which ran for 7 to 11 cycles, a sample-barcoded 5' primer and a J-beta primer mix were used. TCRdb redid the calling of the 5' RACE reads with MiXCR, one entry per CDR3 protein. The table includes about 930,000 distinct CDR3 sequences, 29% detected once. V was cut by 6 bases and J by 10 bases, with 16 bases left in between. The CDR3 length is 13 residues. The germline V gene has CDR1 DFQATT and CDR2 SNEGSKA (reference sequence). The data were also submitted as part of a second study, on T cells of mothers and their children. That report adds: cDNA was synthesized from all extracted RNA at roughly 1.6 ug per reaction.

Specimen: blood. The chain carries TRBV20-1 and TRBJ1-6; D is ambiguous. The TCR was taken from a woman aged 35 to 49 in good health. CDR3 nucleotides: TGCAGTGCGAATCAACGGATAGGGTCACCCCTCCACTTT. Translating gives CSANQRIGSPLHF.